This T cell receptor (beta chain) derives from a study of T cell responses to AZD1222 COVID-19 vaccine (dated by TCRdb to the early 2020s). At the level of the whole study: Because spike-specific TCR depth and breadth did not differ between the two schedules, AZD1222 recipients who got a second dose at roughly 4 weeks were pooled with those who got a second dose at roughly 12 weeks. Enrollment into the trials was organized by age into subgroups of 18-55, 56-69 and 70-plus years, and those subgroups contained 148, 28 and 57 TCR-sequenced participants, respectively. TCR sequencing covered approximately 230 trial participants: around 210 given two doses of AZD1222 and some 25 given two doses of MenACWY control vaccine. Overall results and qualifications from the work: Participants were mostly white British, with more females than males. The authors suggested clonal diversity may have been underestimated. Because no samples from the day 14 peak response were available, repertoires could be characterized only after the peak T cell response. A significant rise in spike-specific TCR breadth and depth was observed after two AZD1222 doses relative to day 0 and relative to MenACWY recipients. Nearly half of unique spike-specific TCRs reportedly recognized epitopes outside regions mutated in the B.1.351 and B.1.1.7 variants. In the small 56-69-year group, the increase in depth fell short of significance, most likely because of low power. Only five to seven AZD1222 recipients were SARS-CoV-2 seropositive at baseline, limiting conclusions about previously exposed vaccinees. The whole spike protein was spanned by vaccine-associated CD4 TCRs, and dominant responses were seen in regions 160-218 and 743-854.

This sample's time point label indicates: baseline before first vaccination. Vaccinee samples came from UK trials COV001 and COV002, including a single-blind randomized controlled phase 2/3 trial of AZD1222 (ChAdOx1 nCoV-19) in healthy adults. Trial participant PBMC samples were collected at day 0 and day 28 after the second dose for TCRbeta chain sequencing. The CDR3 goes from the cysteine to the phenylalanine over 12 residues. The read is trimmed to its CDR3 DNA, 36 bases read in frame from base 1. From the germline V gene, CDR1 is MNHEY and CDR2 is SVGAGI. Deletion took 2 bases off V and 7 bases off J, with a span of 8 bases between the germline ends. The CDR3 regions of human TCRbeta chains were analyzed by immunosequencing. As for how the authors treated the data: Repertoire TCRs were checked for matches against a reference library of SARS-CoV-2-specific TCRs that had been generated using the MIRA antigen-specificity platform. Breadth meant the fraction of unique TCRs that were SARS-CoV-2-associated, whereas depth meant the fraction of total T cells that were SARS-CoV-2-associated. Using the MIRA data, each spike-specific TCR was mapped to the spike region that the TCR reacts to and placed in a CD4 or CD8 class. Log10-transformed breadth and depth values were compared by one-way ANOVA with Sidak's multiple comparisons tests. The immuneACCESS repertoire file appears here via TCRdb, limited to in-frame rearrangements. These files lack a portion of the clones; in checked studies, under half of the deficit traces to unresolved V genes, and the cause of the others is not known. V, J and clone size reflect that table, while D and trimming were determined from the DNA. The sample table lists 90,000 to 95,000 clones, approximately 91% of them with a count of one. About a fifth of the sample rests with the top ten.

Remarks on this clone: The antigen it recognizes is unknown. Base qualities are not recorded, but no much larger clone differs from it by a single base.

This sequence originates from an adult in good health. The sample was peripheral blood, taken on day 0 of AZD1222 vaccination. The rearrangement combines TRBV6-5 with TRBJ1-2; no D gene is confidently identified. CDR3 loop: CASSYDVTGYTF. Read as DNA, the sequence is TGTGCCAGCAGTTACGACGTGACTGGCTACACCTTC.